This T cell receptor (beta chain) was retrieved from a study of regulatory T cells in long-lasting Graves disease. Construction of the TCR beta libraries employed iRepertoire HTBI primers in conjunction with Arm-PCR of CDR3 regions. One entry per CDR3 protein, called by TCRdb with MiXCR from the multiplex PCR reads. The sample carries about 400,000 distinct CDR3 sequences, around a sixth recorded once. The CDR3 extends over 18 amino acids. CDR1 and CDR2 from the germline V gene are SGDLS and YYNGEE. V lost 0 bases, J lost 2 bases, and 11 bases stayed unmatched. Sample time point: newly diagnosed GD, antithyroid drugs for less than 3 months. PBMCs were the source of the RNA used for TCR sequencing. In this sample, this clonotype turned up many times.

This sample comprised peripheral blood mononuclear cells (PBMCs), obtained at new diagnosis, from a patient treated with antithyroid drugs. The rearrangement uses TRBV9 and TRBJ1-1; 9 bases are shared with TRBD1. The receptor was derived from a female donor with Graves disease. The DNA for the CDR3 is TGTGCCAGCAGCGTAGACTCCGGGACAGGGCCCTGCAACACTGAAGCTTTCTTT. Its translation: CASSVDSGTGPCNTEAFF.